This T cell receptor beta chain was recorded in a study of T cells in Graves' hyperthyroidism and ophthalmopathy. Findings and caveats of the study: Blood samples included most of the expanded thyroid clonotypes exceeding 0.001. Stable hyperthyroidism was separated from ophthalmopathy by a model based on 13 V-J features.

Absent ophthalmopathy progression within 18 months defined stable Graves' hyperthyroidism. Uncontrolled infection, other autoimmune disease, pregnancy and lactation each barred patients from inclusion. Turning to this clonotype: The antigen is unknown.

Per the germline V gene, CDR1 is DFQATT and CDR2 is SNEGSKA (reference sequence). The CDR3 runs to 13 residues. RNA transcripts gave rise to amplified TCR beta CDR3 regions. HTBI primers were employed in a first-round RT-PCR of the TCR CDR3. TCRdb itself ran the multiplex PCR reads through MiXCR, one entry per CDR3 protein. Altogether about 540,000 distinct CDR3 sequences are present, around 46% being singletons, with the ten largest covering about 7.8%. Input material: peripheral blood or thyroid tissue (not recorded which). The source of this sequence is a woman aged 18 to 35 with Graves' hyperthyroidism. The chain uses TRBV20-1 and TRBJ2-7, with 10 bases identical to TRBD2. In DNA, the CDR3 is TGCAGCCCACACGGACTAGCGGCTAACGAGCAGTACTTC. Residues: CSPHGLAANEQYF.